The clone carrying this T cell receptor (beta chain) was seen a handful of times. Its specificity is not known. This sample is part of a study of a mutant IDH1 vaccine in newly diagnosed glioma. About the research overall: There were about 60% males and around 38% females among treated patients, whose mean age was approximately 38 years. Receipt of radiotherapy, temozolomide, or both preceded the study, and most received both. General observations from the study: Approximately 95% of patients showed vaccine-induced immune responses across multiple MHC alleles.

Assay used: immunoSEQ multiplex PCR; TCRdb lists only in-frame clones, some missing. The table shows roughly 30,000 clones, with around 80% occurring only once. The sample's time point: week 35, safety follow-up. Vaccination comprised doses that each held 300 ug of mutant IDH1 20-mer peptide, plus topical imiquimod. During weeks 1, 3, 5, 7, 11, 15, 19 and 23, patients received eight vaccinations. V lost 3 bases, J lost 7 bases, and 9 bases lay in between. This CDR3 contains 12 residues. CDR1 is LNHNV and CDR2 is YYDKDF in the germline V gene (reference sequence). This clonotype was sampled from a woman aged 40 to 50 with glioma. This material consisted of PBMCs, taken from a glioma patient whose treatment included an IDH1 peptide vaccine. This chain joins TRBV15 and TRBJ1-1, with D possibly TRBD1 on 5 matching bases. DNA of the CDR3: TGTGCCACCAGCAGGCAGGGAGGTGAAGCTTTCTTT. Its protein is CATSRQGGEAFF.